The entry below gives a single TCR beta chain sequence along with its context. The antigen remains undetermined. These data belong to a study of T cells after yellow fever vaccination. Background on the study: The fractions with low cell numbers were processed using SMART-Seq v4 Ultra Low Input.

The CDR3 is made up of 15 amino acids. Germline CDR1 is LGHNA and CDR2 is YSLEER. V lost 0 bases to trimming and J lost 3 bases; unmatched junction nucleotides: 4. Findings and limits, study-wide: CD4 and CD8 compartments shared a small share of clonotypes. Weaker, the secondary response peaked sooner, at day 5 versus 15.

Generation of TCR cDNA used 5'RACE template switching (which added a universal primer site and UMIs). TCRdb re-called the 5' RACE reads through MiXCR, storing one row per CDR3 protein. This sample has approximately 260,000 distinct CDR3 sequences, with 10% to 15% found just once. Specimen: CD4+ T cells sorted from PBMCs, collected 45 days after the yellow fever booster vaccination. The genes are TRBV4-3 and TRBJ2-7; TRBD2 aligns across 8 bases. The TCR sequence derives from a man between 25 and 39 years old who received the YFV17D yellow fever vaccine. The CDR3, as DNA: TGCGCCAGCAGCCAAGAAGTAGCGGGGTACTACGAGCAGTACTTC. Its translation is CASSQEVAGYYEQYF.